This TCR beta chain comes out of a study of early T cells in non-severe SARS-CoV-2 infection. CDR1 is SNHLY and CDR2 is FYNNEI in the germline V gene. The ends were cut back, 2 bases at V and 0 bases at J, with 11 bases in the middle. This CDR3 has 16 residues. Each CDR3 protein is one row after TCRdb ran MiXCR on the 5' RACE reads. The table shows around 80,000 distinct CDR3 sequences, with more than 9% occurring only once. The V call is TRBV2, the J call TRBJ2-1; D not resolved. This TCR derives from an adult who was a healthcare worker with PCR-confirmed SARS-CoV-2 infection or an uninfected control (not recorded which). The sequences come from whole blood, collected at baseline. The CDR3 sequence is CASSELSVTSYNEQFF. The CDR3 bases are TGTGCCAGCAGTGAACTCTCAGTGACCTCCTACAATGAGCAGTTCTTC.